This T cell receptor beta chain emerged from a study of human T cells and chemical hapten exposure. About the study: There were weekly diphenylcyclopropenone doses to the scalp for patients throughout the roughly 24-week study. Patients, largely female, had alopecia areata, totalis or universalis. Study results and caveats: Patch test score rose with PT1 expanded TCR count, significant at thresholds 8, 16 and 32, not 4.

TCRdb passed the RACE reads through MiXCR, listing each CDR3 protein once. The sample gives around 250,000 distinct CDR3 sequences, approximately 8.4% of which show up once; under 2.5% is in the top ten. V lost 2 bases to trimming and J lost 4 bases, with 12 bases between them. This CDR3 contains 15 residues. CDR1 is MRHNA, CDR2 SNTAGT, per germline. The sample holds a few counts of this clonotype. Antigen unknown. As for time point: pre-sensitization, week 0. Treatment specified: therapeutic diphenylcyclopropenone sensitization with weekly scalp DPC. Sequences were derived from whole blood, sampled in connection with sensitization to the hapten diphenylcyclopropenone (DPC). This TCR came from a woman aged 40-49 years with alopecia areata. Some clones in this sample may be carry-over from other donors' samples. The rearrangement uses TRBV6-4 and TRBJ2-1; D is unresolved. CDR3 bases: TGTGCCAGCAGTGACACCCGGTTTCCTTACAATGAGCAGTTCTTC. Protein: CASSDTRFPYNEQFF.